The clone carrying this T cell receptor (beta chain) was detected once. The antigen is unknown. Using its own MiXCR run on the 5' RACE reads, TCRdb lists one record per CDR3 protein. The sample has a few hundred thousand distinct CDR3 sequences; roughly a sixth are singletons. The V gene lost 5 bases and the J gene lost 1 base, with 13 bases spanning the gap. Germline CDR1 and CDR2: SGHRS and YFSETQ. The CDR3 consists of 15 residues. This sample was taken from a study of T cells after yellow fever vaccination. Whole-study findings and limits: Most primary-vaccination clones recurred post-booster (approximately 96% CD4, over 70% CD8). On re-exposure, the response was weaker but peaked faster, at day 5 versus 15.

Sequencing was performed on PBMCs, taken more than 4 days after the first yellow fever vaccination. The chain links TRBV5-1 to TRBJ2-1; possibly TRBD1 for D (5 bases). This sequence originates from a man between 18 and 29 years old who received the YFV17D yellow fever vaccine. CDR3 coding DNA: TGCGCCAGCAGGCAGGGCACCCTTTCCTACAATGAGCAGTTCTTC. Translation gives CASRQGTLSYNEQFF.